This T cell receptor (beta chain) originates from a study of cytomegalovirus exposure and HLA in healthy donors. Study results and caveats: A further, later analysis showed that HLA-associated TCR beta chains (compared with equally common others) were more clonally expanded. Donor immune exposure was known only as CMV serostatus. The authors enumerated 150 to 200 TCR beta chains as linked to cytomegalovirus.

Remarks on this clone: No antigen is known for it.

The CDR3 loop spans 13 amino acids. V lost 10 bases and J 1 base, leaving 13 bases between the germline ends. Per the germline V gene, CDR1 is SGHAT and CDR2 is FQNNGV. PCR involved 60 Vbeta and 13 Jbeta primers. Profiled with immunoSEQ multiplex PCR; TCRdb holds only in-frame clones, not every one. This sample has about 170,000 clones, with over 60% found just once. This receptor was identified in a girl between 5 and 17 years old in good health and CMV-seronegative. The rearrangement uses TRBV11-2 and TRBJ1-1, with TRBD1 as a possible D gene (5 bases). The sequencing input was PBMCs. The CDR3 nucleotides are TGTGCCATCCGGACGGGGGAGAACACTGAAGCTTTCTTT. Translation gives CAIRTGENTEAFF.